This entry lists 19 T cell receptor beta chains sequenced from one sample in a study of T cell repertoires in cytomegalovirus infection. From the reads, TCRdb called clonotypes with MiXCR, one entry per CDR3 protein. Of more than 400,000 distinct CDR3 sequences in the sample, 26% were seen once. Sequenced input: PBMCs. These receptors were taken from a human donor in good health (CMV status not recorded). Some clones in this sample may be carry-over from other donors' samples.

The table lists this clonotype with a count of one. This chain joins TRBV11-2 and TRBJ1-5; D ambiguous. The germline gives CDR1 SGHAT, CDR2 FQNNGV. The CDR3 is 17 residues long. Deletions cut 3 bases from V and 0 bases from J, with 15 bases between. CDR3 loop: CASSLGSMGGSNQPQHF. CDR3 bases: TGTGCCAGCAGCTTGGGGAGTATGGGAGGTAGCAATCAGCCCCAGCATTTT. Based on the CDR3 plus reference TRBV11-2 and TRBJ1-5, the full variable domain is EAGVAQSPRYKIIEKRQSVAFWCNPISGHATLYWYQQILGQGPKLLIQFQNNGVVDDSQLPKDRFSAERLKGVDSTLKIQPAKLEDSAVYLCASSLGSMGGSNQPQHFGDGTRLSIL.

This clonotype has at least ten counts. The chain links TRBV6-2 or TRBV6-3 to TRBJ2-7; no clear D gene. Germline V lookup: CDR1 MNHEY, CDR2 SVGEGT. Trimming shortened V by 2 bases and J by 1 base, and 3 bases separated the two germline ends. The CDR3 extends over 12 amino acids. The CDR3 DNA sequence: TGTGCCAGCAGTTACATTTCCTACGAGCAGTACTTC. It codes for CASSYISYEQYF.

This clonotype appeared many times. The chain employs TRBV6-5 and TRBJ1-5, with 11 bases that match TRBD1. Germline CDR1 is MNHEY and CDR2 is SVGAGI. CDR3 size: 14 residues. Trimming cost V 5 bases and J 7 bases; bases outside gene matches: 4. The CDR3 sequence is CASSRTGGRQPQHF. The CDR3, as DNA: TGTGCCAGCAGTCGGACAGGGGGCAGACAGCCCCAGCATTTT.

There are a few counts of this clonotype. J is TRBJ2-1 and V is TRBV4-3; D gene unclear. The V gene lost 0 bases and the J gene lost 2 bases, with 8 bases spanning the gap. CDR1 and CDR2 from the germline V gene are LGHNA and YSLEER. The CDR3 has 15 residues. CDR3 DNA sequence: TGCGCCAGCAGCCAAGATCTCGGAGCCTACAATGAGCAGTTCTTC. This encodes CASSQDLGAYNEQFF.

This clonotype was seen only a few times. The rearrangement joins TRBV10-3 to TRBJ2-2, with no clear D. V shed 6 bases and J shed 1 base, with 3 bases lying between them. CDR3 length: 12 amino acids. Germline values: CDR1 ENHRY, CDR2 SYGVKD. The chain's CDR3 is CAISRNTGELFF. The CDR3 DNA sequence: TGTGCCATCAGCAGGAACACCGGGGAGCTGTTTTTT.

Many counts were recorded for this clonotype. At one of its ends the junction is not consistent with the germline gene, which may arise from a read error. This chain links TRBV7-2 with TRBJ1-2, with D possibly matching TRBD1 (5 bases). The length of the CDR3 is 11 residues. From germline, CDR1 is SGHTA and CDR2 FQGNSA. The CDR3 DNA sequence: TGTGCCAGCAGCTTAGGTCCAGGGTGGGCCTTC. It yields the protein CASSLGPGWAF.

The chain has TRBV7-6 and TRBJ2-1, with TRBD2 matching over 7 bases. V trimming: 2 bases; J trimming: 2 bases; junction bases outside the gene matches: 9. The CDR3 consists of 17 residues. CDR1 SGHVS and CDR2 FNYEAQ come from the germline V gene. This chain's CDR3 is CASSLKSGTQTYNEQFF. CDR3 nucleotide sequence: TGTGCCAGCAGCTTAAAAAGCGGGACCCAAACCTACAATGAGCAGTTCTTC.

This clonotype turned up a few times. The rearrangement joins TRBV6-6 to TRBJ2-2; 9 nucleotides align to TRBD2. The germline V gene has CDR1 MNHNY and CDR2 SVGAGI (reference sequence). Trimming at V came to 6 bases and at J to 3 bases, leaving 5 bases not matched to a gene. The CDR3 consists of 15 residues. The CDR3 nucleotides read TGTGCCAGCAGCGTAGCGGGAGCCCACACCGGGGAGCTGTTTTTT. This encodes CASSVAGAHTGELFF.

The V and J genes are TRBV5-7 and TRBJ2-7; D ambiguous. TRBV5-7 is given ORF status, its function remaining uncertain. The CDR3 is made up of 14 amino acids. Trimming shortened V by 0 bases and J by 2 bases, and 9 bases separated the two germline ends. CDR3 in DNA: TGTGCCAGCAGCTTGGGTTCAGGCGCCTACGAGCAGTACGTC. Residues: CASSLGSGAYEQYV.

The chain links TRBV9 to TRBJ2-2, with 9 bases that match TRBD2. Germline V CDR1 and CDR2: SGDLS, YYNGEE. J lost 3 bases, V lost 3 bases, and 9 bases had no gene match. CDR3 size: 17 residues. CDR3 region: CASSARRAGGDTGELFF. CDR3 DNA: TGTGCCAGCAGCGCCCGACGGGCGGGAGGGGACACCGGGGAGCTGTTTTTT.

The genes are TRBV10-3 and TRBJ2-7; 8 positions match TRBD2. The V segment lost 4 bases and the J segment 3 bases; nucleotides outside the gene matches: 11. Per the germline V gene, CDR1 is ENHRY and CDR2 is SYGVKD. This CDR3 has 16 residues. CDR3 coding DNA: TGTGCCATCAGTGTGACCGCGAAGAGCGGGAGCTACGAGCAGTACTTC. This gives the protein CAISVTAKSGSYEQYF.

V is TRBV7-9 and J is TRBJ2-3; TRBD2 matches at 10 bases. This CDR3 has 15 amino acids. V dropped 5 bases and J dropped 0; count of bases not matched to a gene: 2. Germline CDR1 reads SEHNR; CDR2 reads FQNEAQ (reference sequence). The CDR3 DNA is TGTGCCAGCAGCACACTAGCGGGGAGCACAGATACGCAGTATTTT. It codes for CASSTLAGSTDTQYF.

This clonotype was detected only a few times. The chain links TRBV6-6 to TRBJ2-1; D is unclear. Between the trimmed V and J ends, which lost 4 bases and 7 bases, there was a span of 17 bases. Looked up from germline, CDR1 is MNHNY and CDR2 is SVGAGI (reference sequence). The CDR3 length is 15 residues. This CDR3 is CASSFSAVRWNEQFF. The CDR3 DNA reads TGTGCCAGCAGTTTTTCTGCCGTTAGATGGAATGAGCAGTTCTTC.

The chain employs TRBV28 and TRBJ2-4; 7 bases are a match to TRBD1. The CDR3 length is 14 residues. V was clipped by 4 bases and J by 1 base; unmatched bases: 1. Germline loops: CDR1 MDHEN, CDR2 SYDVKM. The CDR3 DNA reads TGTGCCAGCAGTTCACAGGGGGCCAAAAACATTCAGTACTTC. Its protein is CASSSQGAKNIQYF.

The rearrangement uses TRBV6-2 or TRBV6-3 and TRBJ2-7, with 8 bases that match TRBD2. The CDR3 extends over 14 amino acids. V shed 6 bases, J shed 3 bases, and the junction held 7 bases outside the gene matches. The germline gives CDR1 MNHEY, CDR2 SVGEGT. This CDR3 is CASRSTGTSYEQYF. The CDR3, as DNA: TGTGCCAGCAGGTCCACCGGGACTAGCTACGAGCAGTACTTC.

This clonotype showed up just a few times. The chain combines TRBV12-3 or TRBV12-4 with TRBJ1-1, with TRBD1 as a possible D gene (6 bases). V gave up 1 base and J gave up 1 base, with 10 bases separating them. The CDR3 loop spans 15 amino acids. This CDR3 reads CASSLVRRGNTEAFF. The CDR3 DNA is TGTGCCAGCAGTTTAGTTCGCAGGGGGAACACTGAAGCTTTCTTT.

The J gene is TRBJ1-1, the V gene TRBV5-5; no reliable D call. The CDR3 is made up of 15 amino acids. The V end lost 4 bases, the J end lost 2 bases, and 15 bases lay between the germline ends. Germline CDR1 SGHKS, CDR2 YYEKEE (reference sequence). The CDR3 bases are TGTGCCAGCAGCCGACTGGGGTCGGGAAACACTGAAGCTTTCTTT. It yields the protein CASSRLGSGNTEAFF.

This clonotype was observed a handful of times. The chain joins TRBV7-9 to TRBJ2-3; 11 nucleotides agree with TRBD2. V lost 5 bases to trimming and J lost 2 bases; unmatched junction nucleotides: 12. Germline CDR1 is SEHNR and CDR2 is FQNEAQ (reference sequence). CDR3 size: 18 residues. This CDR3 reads CASSKRRLTSGATDTQYF. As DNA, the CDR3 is TGTGCCAGCAGCAAAAGACGACTGACTAGCGGGGCCACAGATACGCAGTATTTT.

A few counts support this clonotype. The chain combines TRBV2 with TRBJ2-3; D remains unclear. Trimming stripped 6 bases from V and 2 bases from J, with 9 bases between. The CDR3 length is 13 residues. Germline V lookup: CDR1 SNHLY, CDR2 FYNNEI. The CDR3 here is CASRTDSTDTQYF. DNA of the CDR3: TGTGCCAGCAGGACCGACTCCACAGATACGCAGTATTTT.